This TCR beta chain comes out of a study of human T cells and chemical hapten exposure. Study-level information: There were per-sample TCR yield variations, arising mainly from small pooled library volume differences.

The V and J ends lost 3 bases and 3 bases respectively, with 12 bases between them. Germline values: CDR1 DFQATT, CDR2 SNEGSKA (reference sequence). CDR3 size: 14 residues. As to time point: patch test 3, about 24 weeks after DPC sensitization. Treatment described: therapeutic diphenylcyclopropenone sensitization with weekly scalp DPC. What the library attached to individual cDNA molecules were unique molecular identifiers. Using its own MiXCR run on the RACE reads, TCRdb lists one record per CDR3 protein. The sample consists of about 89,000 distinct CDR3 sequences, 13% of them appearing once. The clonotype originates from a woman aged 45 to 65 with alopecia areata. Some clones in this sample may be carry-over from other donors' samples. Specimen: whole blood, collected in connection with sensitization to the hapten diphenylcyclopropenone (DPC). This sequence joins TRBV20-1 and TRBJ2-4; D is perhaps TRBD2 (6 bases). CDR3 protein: CSASGGGNKNIQYF. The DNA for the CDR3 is TGCAGTGCTAGCGGCGGAGGGAACAAAAACATTCAGTACTTC.